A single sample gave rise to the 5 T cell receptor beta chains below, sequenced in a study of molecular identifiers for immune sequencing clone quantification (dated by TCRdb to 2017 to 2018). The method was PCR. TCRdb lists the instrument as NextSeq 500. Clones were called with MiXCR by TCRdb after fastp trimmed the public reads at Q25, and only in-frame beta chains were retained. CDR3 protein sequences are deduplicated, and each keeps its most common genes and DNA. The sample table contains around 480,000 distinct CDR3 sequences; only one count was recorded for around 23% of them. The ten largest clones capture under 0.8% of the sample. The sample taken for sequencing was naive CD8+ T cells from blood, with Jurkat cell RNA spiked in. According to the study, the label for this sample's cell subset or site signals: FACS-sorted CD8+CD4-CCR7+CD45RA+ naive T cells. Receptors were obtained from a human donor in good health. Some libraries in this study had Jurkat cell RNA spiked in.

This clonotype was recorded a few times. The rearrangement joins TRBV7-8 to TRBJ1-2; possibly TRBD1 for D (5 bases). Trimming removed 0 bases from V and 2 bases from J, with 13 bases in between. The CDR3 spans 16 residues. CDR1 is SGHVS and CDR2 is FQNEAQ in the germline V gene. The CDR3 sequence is CASSLAGREENYGYTF. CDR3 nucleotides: TGTGCCAGCAGCTTAGCCGGCAGGGAAGAGAACTATGGCTACACCTTC.

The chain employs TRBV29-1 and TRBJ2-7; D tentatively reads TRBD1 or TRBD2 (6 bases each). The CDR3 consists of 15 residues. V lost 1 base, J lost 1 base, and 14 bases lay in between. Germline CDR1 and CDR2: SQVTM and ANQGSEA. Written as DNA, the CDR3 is TGCAGCGTTGAAGGCGGTAGGGGGGCGTCCTACGAGCAGTACTTC. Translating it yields CSVEGGRGASYEQYF.

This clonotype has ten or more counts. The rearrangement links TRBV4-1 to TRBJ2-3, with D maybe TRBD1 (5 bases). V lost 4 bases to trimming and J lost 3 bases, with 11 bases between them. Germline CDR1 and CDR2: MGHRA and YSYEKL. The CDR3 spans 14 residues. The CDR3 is CASSLGPGTDTQYF. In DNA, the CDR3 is TGCGCCAGCAGCCTGGGGCCAGGGACAGATACGCAGTATTTT.

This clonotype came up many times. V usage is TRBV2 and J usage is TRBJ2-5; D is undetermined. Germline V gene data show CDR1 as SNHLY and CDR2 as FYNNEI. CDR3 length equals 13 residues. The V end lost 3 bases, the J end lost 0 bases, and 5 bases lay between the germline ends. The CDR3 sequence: CASSELNQETQYF. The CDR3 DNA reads TGTGCCAGCAGTGAGTTGAACCAAGAGACCCAGTACTTC.

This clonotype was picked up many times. CDR3 protein: CASSFTGTGSYEQYF. CDR3 DNA sequence: TGTGCCAGCAGTTTTACCGGGACAGGGTCCTACGAGCAGTACTTC. This sequence joins TRBV12-3 or TRBV12-4 and TRBJ2-7, with 9 positions matching TRBD1. Germline trimming cut 3 bases from V and 1 base from J; bases unmatched to any gene: 4. The CDR3 loop spans 15 amino acids.